Only a few counts were recorded for the clone carrying this T cell receptor (beta chain). The antigen is unknown. Per the germline V gene, CDR1 is MNHEY and CDR2 is SVGAGI. V was trimmed by 2 bases and J by 8 bases, leaving 8 bases between them. The CDR3 extends over 12 amino acids. These data are taken from a study of beta chain features in type 1 diabetes. Sequencing targeted expressed TCRB transcripts, as all isolated RNA had been reverse transcribed. Method: immunoSEQ multiplex PCR; TCRdb's copy keeps in-frame clones and lacks some. The sample has over 200,000 clones, approximately 10% seen once. Study conclusions and caveats: Researchers report that Type 1 diabetes patients had moderately but significantly shorter TCRB CDR3s across all four CD4+ subsets. Compared with healthy donors, patients appeared to share more similar naive, central memory and regulatory TCRB repertoires.

The chain couples TRBV6-5 to TRBJ2-3; D may be TRBD2 (5 bases). The TCR sequence derives from a man aged 25-40 years with type 1 diabetes. Sequencing used naive CD4+ T cells from blood. CDR3 residues: CASSYAAGTQYF. CDR3 coding DNA: TGTGCCAGCAGTTACGCTGCGGGTACGCAGTATTTT.